The 2 T cell receptor beta chains in this list originate from one sample, sequenced in a study of T cell changes during pregnancy in multiple sclerosis. Sequencing used immunoSEQ multiplex PCR; TCRdb keeps in-frame clones, though not all of them. The sample yields under 40,000 clones, 90% seen once. Material: peripheral blood, obtained in the third trimester of pregnancy. The receptors were sampled from a female donor in good health, enrolled as a control in a pregnancy study.

The rearrangement joins TRBV27 to TRBJ2-1; maybe TRBD2 (5 bases). The CDR3 is 16 residues long. With 0 bases removed from V and 3 bases from J, the gap between germline ends came to 12 bases. Germline-derived CDR1 and CDR2 are MNHEY and SMNVEV (reference sequence). The CDR3 DNA is TGTGCCAGCAGTTTATCGACGCAGCGGAGCTACAATGAGCAGTTCTTC. The encoded protein is CASSLSTQRSYNEQFF.

V usage is TRBV7-9 and J usage is TRBJ2-1, with a weak D call TRBD2 (5 bases). Trimming shortened V by 3 bases and J by 15 bases, and 15 bases separated the two germline ends. Per the germline V gene, CDR1 is SEHNR and CDR2 is FQNEAQ (reference sequence). CDR3 length equals 12 residues. The CDR3 protein is CASSLRDGGGFF. As DNA, the CDR3 is TGTGCCAGCAGCTTGCGCGACGGAGGAGGGTTCTTC.